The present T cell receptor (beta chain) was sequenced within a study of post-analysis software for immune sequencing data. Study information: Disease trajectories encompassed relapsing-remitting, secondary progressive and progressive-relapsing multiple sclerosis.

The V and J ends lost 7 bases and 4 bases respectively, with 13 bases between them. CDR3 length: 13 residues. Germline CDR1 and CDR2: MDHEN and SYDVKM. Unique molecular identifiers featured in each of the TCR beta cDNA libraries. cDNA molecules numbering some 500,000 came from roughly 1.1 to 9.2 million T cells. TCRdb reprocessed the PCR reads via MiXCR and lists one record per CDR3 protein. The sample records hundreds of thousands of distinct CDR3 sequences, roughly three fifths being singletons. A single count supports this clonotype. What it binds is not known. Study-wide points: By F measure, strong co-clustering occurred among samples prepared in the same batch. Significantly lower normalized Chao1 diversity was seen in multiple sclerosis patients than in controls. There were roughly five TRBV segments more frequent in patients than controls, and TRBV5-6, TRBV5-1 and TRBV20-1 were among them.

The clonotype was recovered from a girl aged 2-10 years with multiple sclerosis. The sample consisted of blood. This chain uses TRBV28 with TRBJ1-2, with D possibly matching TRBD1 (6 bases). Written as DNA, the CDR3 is TGTGCCAGCACCTTAGGGGGTTCCTATGGCTACACCTTC. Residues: CASTLGGSYGYTF.